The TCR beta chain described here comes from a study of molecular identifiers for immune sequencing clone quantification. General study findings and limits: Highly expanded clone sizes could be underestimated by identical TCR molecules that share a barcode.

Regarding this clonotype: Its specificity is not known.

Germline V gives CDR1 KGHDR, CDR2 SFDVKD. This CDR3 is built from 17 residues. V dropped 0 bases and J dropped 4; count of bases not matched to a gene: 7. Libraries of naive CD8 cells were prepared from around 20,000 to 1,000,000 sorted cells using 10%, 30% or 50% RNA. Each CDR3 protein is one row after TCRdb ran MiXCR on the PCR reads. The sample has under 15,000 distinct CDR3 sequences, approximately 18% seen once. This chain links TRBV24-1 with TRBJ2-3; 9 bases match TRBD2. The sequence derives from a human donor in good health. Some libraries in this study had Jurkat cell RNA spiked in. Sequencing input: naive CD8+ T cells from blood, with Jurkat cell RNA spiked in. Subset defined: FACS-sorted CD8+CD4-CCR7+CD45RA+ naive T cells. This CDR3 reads CATSDLVAGVVSDTQYF. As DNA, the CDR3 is TGTGCCACCAGTGATTTGGTAGCGGGAGTTGTTTCAGATACGCAGTATTTT.